These T cell receptor beta chains were read from a single sample in a study of blood T cell repertoires in COVID-19. Sequencing used immunoSEQ multiplex PCR; TCRdb keeps in-frame clones, though not all of them. The sample includes roughly 80,000 clones, less than 90% of them seen just once. Source material: peripheral blood. The receptors stem from a human donor in a cohort sampled during active COVID-19. Each CDR3 is given with its conserved first and last residue. The order of the fields is V gene, J gene, clone size, CDR3 protein. A row's size may be missing; if present it is once, few, many or a size class.

v_call: TRBV6-5; j_call: TRBJ2-7; clone_size: NA; cdr3_aa: CASSYSDRASEQYF
v_call: TRBV1; j_call: TRBJ1-5; clone_size: NA; cdr3_aa: CTSSQLLGRGQPQHF
v_call: TRBV11-3; j_call: TRBJ2-7; clone_size: NA; cdr3_aa: CASSFVSYEQYF
v_call: TRBV19; j_call: TRBJ1-1; clone_size: NA; cdr3_aa: CASSASHRGEAEAFF
v_call: TRBV5-6; j_call: TRBJ2-5; clone_size: once; cdr3_aa: CASSRQDQETQYF
v_call: TRBV28; j_call: TRBJ1-5; clone_size: NA; cdr3_aa: CATLRGPNQPQHF
v_call: TRBV5-1; j_call: TRBJ2-3; clone_size: NA; cdr3_aa: CASSLGRGGGPDTQYF
v_call: TRBV24-1; j_call: TRBJ2-1; clone_size: once; cdr3_aa: CATSDLAAAGPSDEQFF
v_call: TRBV18; j_call: TRBJ1-5; clone_size: few; cdr3_aa: CASSEGVRDQPQHF
v_call: TRBV28; j_call: TRBJ1-2; clone_size: NA; cdr3_aa: CASGTGSSGYTF
v_call: TRBV10-3; j_call: TRBJ1-1; clone_size: NA; cdr3_aa: CAISEVGQVNTEAFF
v_call: TRBV9; j_call: TRBJ2-7; clone_size: NA; cdr3_aa: CASSGSGSLTYEQYF
v_call: TRBV6-1; j_call: TRBJ2-1; clone_size: NA; cdr3_aa: CASSEVGEFF
v_call: TRBV3-1/TRBV3-2; j_call: TRBJ1-6; clone_size: NA; cdr3_aa: CASSARDSNSPLHF
v_call: TRBV6-5; j_call: TRBJ1-6; clone_size: NA; cdr3_aa: CASSSQTGDNSPLHF
v_call: TRBV2; j_call: TRBJ1-2; clone_size: NA; cdr3_aa: CASSARQGYGYTF
v_call: TRBV19; j_call: TRBJ2-2; clone_size: NA; cdr3_aa: CASSIDSTAGELFF
v_call: TRBV28; j_call: TRBJ2-2; clone_size: once; cdr3_aa: CASSSYGTLAGELFF
v_call: TRBV28; j_call: TRBJ2-3; clone_size: NA; cdr3_aa: CASQIRGTADTQYF
v_call: TRBV4-2; j_call: TRBJ1-5; clone_size: NA; cdr3_aa: CASSQEAVINQPQHF
v_call: TRBV25-1; j_call: TRBJ1-6; clone_size: NA; cdr3_aa: CASSELTGGDSPLHF
v_call: TRBV28; j_call: TRBJ2-7; clone_size: NA; cdr3_aa: CASSSAGGFEQYF
v_call: TRBV3-1/TRBV3-2; j_call: TRBJ1-2; clone_size: NA; cdr3_aa: CASSQGGGLGLSGYTF
v_call: TRBV2; j_call: TRBJ1-2; clone_size: NA; cdr3_aa: CASSEAMEERGYTF
v_call: TRBV7-2; j_call: TRBJ2-7; clone_size: NA; cdr3_aa: CASSFGAGAYEQYF
v_call: TRBV6-8; j_call: TRBJ2-4; clone_size: NA; cdr3_aa: CASPGEGSKNIQYF
v_call: TRBV7-2; j_call: TRBJ1-4; clone_size: NA; cdr3_aa: CASRKRGINEKLFF
v_call: TRBV19; j_call: TRBJ1-3; clone_size: NA; cdr3_aa: CASSRSGASSGNTIYF
v_call: TRBV2; j_call: TRBJ2-1; clone_size: NA; cdr3_aa: CASSRAGTGVYNEQFF
v_call: TRBV20-1; j_call: TRBJ1-1; clone_size: once; cdr3_aa: CSASWGAEIPEAFF
v_call: TRBV28; j_call: TRBJ1-4; clone_size: once; cdr3_aa: CASSSPPGGTNEKLFF
v_call: TRBV16; j_call: TRBJ1-1; clone_size: few; cdr3_aa: CASSQSGGTEAFF
v_call: TRBV20-1; j_call: TRBJ2-3; clone_size: NA; cdr3_aa: CSASSAAGVWTDTQYF
v_call: TRBV10-3; j_call: TRBJ2-1; clone_size: NA; cdr3_aa: CATRQGSSYNEQFF
v_call: TRBV10-1; j_call: TRBJ2-1; clone_size: NA; cdr3_aa: CASSGHQPDSYNEQFF
v_call: TRBV18; j_call: TRBJ2-3; clone_size: NA; cdr3_aa: CASSRVGSDTQYF
v_call: TRBV10-2; j_call: TRBJ1-6; clone_size: few; cdr3_aa: CASSALIENSPLHF
v_call: TRBV5-4; j_call: TRBJ1-1; clone_size: NA; cdr3_aa: CASSSGQATEAFF
v_call: TRBV25-1; j_call: TRBJ2-7; clone_size: NA; cdr3_aa: CASIRGTGGPYEQYF
v_call: TRBV5-6; j_call: TRBJ2-7; clone_size: NA; cdr3_aa: CASSQSGTGGLYEQYF
v_call: TRBV3-1/TRBV3-2; j_call: TRBJ1-3; clone_size: once; cdr3_aa: CASSSWASRSGNTIYF
v_call: TRBV7-9; j_call: TRBJ2-7; clone_size: NA; cdr3_aa: CASSLTSGRVDEQYF